This TCR beta chain emerged from a study of response to subunit inactivated influenza vaccine. TCRdb re-called the RT-PCR reads through MiXCR, storing one row per CDR3 protein. The sample shows about 570,000 distinct CDR3 sequences, about 10% of them seen only once. These data also formed part of another study, on T cells expressing NK-cell markers. That report notes: Production of TCR beta cDNA relied on 5'RACE template switching with UMIs.

The sequencing here drew on PBMCs from blood, taken on the day of vaccination. The TCR was taken from a man aged 50 to 59 who received an inactivated influenza vaccine.

The CDR3 reads CASSLQQGETQYF. In DNA form, the CDR3 reads TGCGCCAGCAGCTTGCAACAGGGGGAGACCCAGTACTTC. The V call is TRBV5-1, the J call TRBJ2-5; 7 nucleotides match TRBD1. This CDR3 has 13 residues. The V gene end was trimmed by 1 base and the J gene end by 5 bases; junction bases not matched to a gene: 2. Germline CDR1 reads SGHRS; CDR2 reads YFSETQ. Drawing the rest from reference TRBV5-1 and TRBJ2-5, the complete variable domain is KAGVTQTPRYLIKTRGQQVTLSCSPISGHRSVSWYQQTPGQGLQFLFEYFSETQRNKGNFPGRFSGRQFSNSRSEMNVSTLELGDSALYLCASSLQQGETQYFGPGTRLLVL.